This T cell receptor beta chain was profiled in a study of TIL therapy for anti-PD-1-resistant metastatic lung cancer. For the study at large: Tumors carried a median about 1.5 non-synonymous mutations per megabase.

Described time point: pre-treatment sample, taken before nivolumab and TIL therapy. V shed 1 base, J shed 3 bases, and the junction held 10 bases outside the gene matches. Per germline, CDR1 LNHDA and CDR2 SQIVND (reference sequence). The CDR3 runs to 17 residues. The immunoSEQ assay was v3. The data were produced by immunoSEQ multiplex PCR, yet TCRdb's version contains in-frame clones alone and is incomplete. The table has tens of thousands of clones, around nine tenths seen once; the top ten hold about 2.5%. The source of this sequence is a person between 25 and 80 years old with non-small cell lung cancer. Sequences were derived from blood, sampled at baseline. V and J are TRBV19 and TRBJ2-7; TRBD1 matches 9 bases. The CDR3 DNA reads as TGTGCCAGTAGTATAGTAGCTCTTGGGACAGGGATCTACGAGCAGTACTTC. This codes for CASSIVALGTGIYEQYF.